This T cell receptor beta chain was recovered during a study of blood T cell repertoires in COVID-19. Assay used: immunoSEQ multiplex PCR; TCRdb lists only in-frame clones, some missing. In the table there are around 170,000 clones, under 80% of which are singletons. The CDR3 covers 14 residues. V was clipped by 4 bases and J by 0 bases; unmatched bases: 0. The germline gives CDR1 LGHDT, CDR2 YNNKEL (reference sequence). J is TRBJ2-7 and V is TRBV3-1 (or the pseudogene TRBV3-2); TRBD2 aligns across 10 bases. The sequence was collected from a woman over 75 with acute or convalescent COVID-19. Sequenced: peripheral blood. For the CDR3, the DNA is TGTGCCAGCAGCCTAGCGGGGGGCTCCTACGAGCAGTACTTC. Translated: CASSLAGGSYEQYF.